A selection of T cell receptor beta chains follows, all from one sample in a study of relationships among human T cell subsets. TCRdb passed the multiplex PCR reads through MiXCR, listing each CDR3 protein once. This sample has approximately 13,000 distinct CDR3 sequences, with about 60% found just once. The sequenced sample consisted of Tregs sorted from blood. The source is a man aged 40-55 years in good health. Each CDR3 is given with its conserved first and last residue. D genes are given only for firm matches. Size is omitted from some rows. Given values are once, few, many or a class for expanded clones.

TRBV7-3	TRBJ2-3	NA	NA	CASSFNREGAQYF	TGTGCCAGCAGCTTTAACAGGGAAGGCGCGCAGTATTTT
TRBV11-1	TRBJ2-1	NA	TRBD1	CASSRGRDRGLDEQFF	TGTGCCAGCAGCCGGGGGCGGGACAGGGGGCTCGATGAGCAGTTCTTC
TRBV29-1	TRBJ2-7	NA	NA	CSVEPIRGEQYF	TGCAGCGTTGAACCCATACGGGGCGAGCAGTACTTC
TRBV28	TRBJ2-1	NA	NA	CASSPGGADYNEQFF	TGTGCCAGCAGCCCCGGCGGGGCCGACTACAATGAGCAGTTCTTC
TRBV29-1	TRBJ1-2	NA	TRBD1	CSVSRDSLWGYTF	TGCAGCGTTAGCCGGGACAGCCTCTGGGGCTACACCTTC
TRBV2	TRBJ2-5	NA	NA	CASSPDHGGLETQYF	TGTGCCAGCAGCCCTGACCACGGGGGCCTAGAGACCCAGTACTTC
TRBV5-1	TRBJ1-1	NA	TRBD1	CASSSKLNRGTSEAFF	TGCGCCAGCAGCTCGAAACTTAACAGGGGGACGTCGGAAGCTTTCTTT
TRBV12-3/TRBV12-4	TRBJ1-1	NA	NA	CASSLVGKEAFF	TGTGCCAGCAGTTTAGTTGGCAAAGAAGCTTTCTTT
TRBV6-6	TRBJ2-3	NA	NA	CASSYDLDLGLNTQYF	TGTGCCAGCAGTTACGATTTGGACCTAGGCCTGAATACGCAGTATTTT
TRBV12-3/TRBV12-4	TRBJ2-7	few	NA	CASSLAGSGREQYF	TGTGCCAGCAGTTTAGCAGGATCGGGCCGGGAGCAGTACTTC
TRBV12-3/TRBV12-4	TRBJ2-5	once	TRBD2	CASSTGTSGRAKETQYF	TGTGCCAGCAGTACCGGGACTAGCGGGAGGGCCAAGGAGACCCAGTACTTC
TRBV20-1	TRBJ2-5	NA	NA	CGGLAQETQYF	TGCGGGGGGCTAGCTCAAGAGACCCAGTACTTC
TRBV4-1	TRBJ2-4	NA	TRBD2	CASSQPWTSGDKNIQYF	TGCGCCAGCAGCCAACCATGGACTAGCGGGGACAAAAACATTCAGTACTTC
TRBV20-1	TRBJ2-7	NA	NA	CSARRWVSYEQYF	TGCAGTGCTAGAAGGTGGGTCTCCTACGAGCAGTACTTC
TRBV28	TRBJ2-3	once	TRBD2	CASSGAGVGTDTQYF	TGTGCCAGCAGTGGAGCGGGAGTGGGCACAGATACGCAGTATTTT
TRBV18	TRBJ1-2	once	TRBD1	CASSEGAHPGYTF	TGTGCCAGTTCGGAGGGGGCGCATCCCGGCTACACCTTC
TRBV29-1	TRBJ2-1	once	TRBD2	CSVRSSGGYNEQFF	TGCAGCGTTCGTTCTAGCGGGGGCTACAATGAGCAGTTCTTC
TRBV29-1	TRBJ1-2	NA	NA	CSVDLQSDGYTF	TGCAGCGTTGATTTACAGAGTGACGGCTACACCTTC
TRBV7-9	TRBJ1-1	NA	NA	CASSLGAGITEAFF	TGTGCCAGCAGCTTAGGGGCGGGGATCACTGAAGCTTTCTTT
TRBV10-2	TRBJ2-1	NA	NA	CASSYSFFGSSYNEQFF	TGTGCCAGCAGTTACTCTTTCTTCGGGAGCTCCTACAATGAGCAGTTCTTC
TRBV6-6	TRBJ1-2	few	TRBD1	CASRETGTRGGYTF	TGTGCCAGCAGGGAGACAGGGACGCGGGGAGGCTACACCTTC
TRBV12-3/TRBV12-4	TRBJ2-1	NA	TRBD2	CASRSPSGSYNEQFF	TGTGCCAGCAGGTCCCCTAGCGGGTCCTACAATGAGCAGTTCTTC
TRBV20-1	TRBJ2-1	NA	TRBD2	CSARAGLSGGSYNEQFF	TGCAGTGCTAGAGCGGGTTTAAGCGGGGGGTCCTACAATGAGCAGTTCTTC
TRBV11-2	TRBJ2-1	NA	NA	CASSSLPGSYNEQFF	TGTGCCAGCAGCTCACTTCCGGGGTCCTACAATGAGCAGTTCTTC
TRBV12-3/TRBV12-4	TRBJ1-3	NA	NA	CASSLQTLSGNAIYF	TGTGCCAGCAGTTTACAGACTCTCTCTGGAAACGCCATATATTTT
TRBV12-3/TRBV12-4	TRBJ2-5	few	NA	CASSASSRETQYF	TGTGCCAGCAGTGCCTCTAGCCGCGAGACCCAGTACTTC
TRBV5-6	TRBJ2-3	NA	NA	CASSLGGRTKGTDTQYF	TGTGCCAGCAGCTTGGGTGGAAGGACTAAGGGCACAGATACGCAGTATTTT
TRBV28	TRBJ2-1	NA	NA	CASSLRLQAYSEQFF	TGTGCCAGCAGTCTCCGGCTTCAAGCCTACAGTGAGCAGTTCTTC
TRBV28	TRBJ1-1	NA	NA	CASSFSGGHGTEAFF	TGTGCCAGCAGTTTCAGCGGGGGGCATGGAACTGAAGCTTTCTTT
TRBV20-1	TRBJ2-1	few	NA	CSASLSGPYNEQFF	TGCAGTGCTAGTCTTAGCGGCCCCTACAATGAGCAGTTCTTC
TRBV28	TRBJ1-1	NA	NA	CASSFGLGMVNTEAFF	TGTGCCAGCAGTTTTGGGCTAGGGATGGTGAACACTGAAGCTTTCTTT
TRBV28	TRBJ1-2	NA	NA	CASSTAYVGHGYTF	TGTGCCAGCAGTACAGCCTACGTTGGGCATGGCTACACCTTC
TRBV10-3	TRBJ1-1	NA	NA	CASRYAGNTEAFF	TGCGCCAGCAGATACGCAGGGAACACTGAAGCTTTCTTT
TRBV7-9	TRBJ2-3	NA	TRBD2	CASSPPWRGGSDTQCF	TGTGCCAGCAGCCCCCCATGGCGGGGGGGCTCAGATACGCAGTGTTTT